Shown below are 9 T cell receptor beta chains from a single sample sequenced in a study of cytomegalovirus exposure and HLA in healthy donors. It was with 60 Vbeta and 13 Jbeta primers that the PCR ran. The assay was immunoSEQ multiplex PCR, and TCRdb's table has in-frame clones only and misses some. The data show about 150,000 clones, around 60% seen once. The sequenced material came from PBMCs. The receptors originated from a woman aged 60 to 75 in good health and CMV-seropositive.

Comment on this clone: The same CDR3 also results from other DNA sequences found in this sample. This chain connects TRBV9 to TRBJ2-7; 8 bases fit TRBD2. The CDR3 sequence is 13 residues long. Germline V gene lookup returns CDR1 SGDLS and CDR2 YYNGEE. The junction had 1 base not matched to a gene; V was cut back by 3 bases and J by 2 bases. CDR3 residues: CASSGTSTYEQYF. Written as DNA, the CDR3 is TGTGCCAGCAGCGGGACTAGCACCTACGAGCAGTACTTC.

This clone was found a few times. The chain combines TRBV7-2 with TRBJ2-5; 15 bases fit TRBD2. The J call is doubtful: the DNA matches TRBJ2-7 better. This CDR3 region has 15 residues. Per germline, CDR1 SGHTA and CDR2 FQGNSA. CDR3 DNA sequence: TGTGCCAGCAGCCCAGGACTAGCGGGAGGGGGCGAGCAGTACTTC. It encodes CASSPGLAGGGEQYF.

The V and J genes are TRBV4-3 and TRBJ2-3; TRBD2 matches at 11 bases. J lost 13 bases, V lost 0 bases, and 9 bases had no gene match. From germline, CDR1 is LGHNA and CDR2 YSLEER. This CDR3 has 15 amino acids. CDR3 residues: CASSQDRVAGGPEYF. In nucleotides, the CDR3 is TGCGCCAGCAGCCAAGATAGGGTAGCGGGAGGGCCGGAGTATTTT.

The chain carries TRBV4-3 and TRBJ2-3, with 7 bases lining up with TRBD2. With 0 bases clipped from V and 0 bases from J, the junction kept 6 bases outside the gene matches. Germline V CDR1 and CDR2: LGHNA, YSLEER. This CDR3 is built from 17 residues. CDR3 in amino acids: CASSQDLLASSTDTQYF. The DNA of the CDR3 is TGCGCCAGCAGCCAAGATTTACTAGCGAGTAGCACAGATACGCAGTATTTT.

The V gene is TRBV27, the J gene TRBJ2-7, with D perhaps TRBD1 (5 bases). V was trimmed by 5 bases and J by 6 bases, leaving 20 bases between them. The CDR3 is 15 amino acids. The germline CDR1 and CDR2 sequences are MNHEY and SMNVEV (reference sequence). For the CDR3, the DNA is TGTGCCAGCAGTCCGTCAGGGATGGGTTCGGGCGAGCAGTACTTC. Its translation is CASSPSGMGSGEQYF.

The chain couples TRBV25-1 to TRBJ2-5; 9 bases match TRBD1. The CDR3 is 16 residues long. Looked up from germline, CDR1 is MGHDK and CDR2 is SYGVNS. The ends lost 4 bases at V and 4 bases at J; junction bases unmatched: 10. CDR3 bases: TGTGCCAGCAGTGGCAACCTGGGACAGGGTTTAGAGACCCAGTACTTC. This encodes CASSGNLGQGLETQYF.

This clone has a single count. The rearrangement joins TRBV15 to TRBJ2-3; D is unresolved. The V gene's germline CDR1 is LNHNV and CDR2 YYDKDF (reference sequence). The CDR3 loop spans 13 amino acids. V gave up 0 bases and J gave up 5 bases, with 6 bases separating them. This chain's CDR3 is CATSRERVDTQYF. The CDR3, as DNA: TGTGCCACCAGCAGAGAGCGAGTAGATACGCAGTATTTT. Full variable domain (outside the CDR3, taken from reference TRBV15 and TRBJ2-3): DAMVIQNPRYQVTQFGKPVTLSCSQTLNHNVMYWYQQKSSQAPKLLFHYYDKDFNNEADTPDNFQSRRPNTSFCFLDIRSPGLGDTAMYLCATSRERVDTQYFGPGTRLTVL.

The V call is TRBV5-6, the J call TRBJ2-1; 7 bases match TRBD2. Germline CDR1 is SGHDT and CDR2 is YYEEEE. V gave up 2 bases and J gave up 5 bases; unmatched junction bases: 13. CDR3 length equals 17 residues. CDR3 nucleotide sequence: TGTGCCAGCAGCTTTCCTGGGCGCGCGGGGGTCGACAATGAGCAGTTCTTC. Amino acid sequence: CASSFPGRAGVDNEQFF.

The gene calls are TRBV19 and TRBJ1-2, with D perhaps matching TRBD1 (5 bases). V lost 6 bases and J 5 bases, leaving 10 bases between the germline ends. This CDR3 has 12 amino acids. Germline V gene data show CDR1 as LNHDA and CDR2 as SQIVND (reference sequence). CDR3 sequence: CASRWGEYGYTF. CDR3 DNA: TGTGCCAGTAGGTGGGGGGAGTATGGCTACACCTTC.